The T cell receptor (beta chain) described here comes from a study of blood T cell repertoires in COVID-19 (dated by TCRdb to the early 2020s). About the study as a whole: Samples covering the acute and convalescent phases of COVID-19 were provided by collaborators in the United States, Italy and Spain. The material from the prospective study consisted of cDNA or gDNA derived from T cells, B-cell-depleted T cells, or PBMCs. Deeply sampled blood TCRbeta repertoires from subjects exposed to, actively infected with, or recovered from COVID-19 were included in the dataset. The repertoires were made available in a free public database intended to serve as a resource for research on the immune response to SARS-CoV-2. Samples were obtained from the ongoing ImmuneRACE study (first 160 participants) and from some 1,200 subjects provided by 6 global collaborators. A de-identified subject ID, COVID-19 status, age in years and sex were almost always included in the sample metadata. Where HLA class I and class II types were available, the types were taken from metadata supplied by the sample provider, not from assay-based typing.

The immunoSEQ Assay, a bias-controlled multiplex PCR, was used to amplify TCRbeta CDR3 regions from genomic DNA. The original pipeline was this. Within the assay, amplification of reference gene primers was used to estimate how many nucleated cells each sample contained. To quantify the absolute abundance of each unique TCRbeta CDR3 rearrangement, sequence reads were collapsed and filtered. Productive Simpson clonality was computed per sample as the square root of Simpson's diversity index over productive rearrangements. TCRdb provides this immuneACCESS table in a form limited to in-frame rearrangements. Some clones are lacking; in checked studies, under half of them reflect an unresolved V gene, and why the rest are absent is not known. D and trimming were read from the DNA, whereas the V and J calls and clone size are those reported in that table. This sample lists 310,000 or so clones; roughly 86% were detected once. The ten top clones hold around 10% of the sample.

Points the paper makes about the study in general: The quantity of clinical and demographic metadata differed by source and by participant and was supplied without curation.

Reading the germline V gene gives CDR1 SQVTM and CDR2 ANQGSEA. Including cysteine and phenylalanine, the CDR3 has 11 amino acids. Only the CDR3 region is kept as DNA, spanning 33 bases read in frame from base 1. V is shortened by 8 bases, J by 4 bases, and the region joining them spans 11 bases. As to this clone: Its antigen remains unidentified. Base-call qualities are not available, and no considerably larger clone is one nucleotide away.

Participants in the prospective study were enrolled through a virtual design, were aged about 18 to 100 years, and lived in roughly 26 United States geographic areas. In the prospective study, cohorts were assigned on the basis of participant-reported clinical history obtained from a screening survey and a study questionnaire. Recovered participants in ImmuneRACE Cohort 3 were defined as having two consecutive negative NP/OP PCR tests, clearance from a healthcare professional, or resolution of symptoms. Each participant in the prospective study had whole blood, serum and a nasopharyngeal or oropharyngeal swab collected by mobile phlebotomists. Additional blood draws and questionnaires over an approximately two-month period could optionally be provided by prospective study participants. Before DNA extraction, blood samples from the prospective study were shipped at room temperature or frozen.

The receptor was derived from a woman under 30 who had recovered from COVID-19. The rearranged segments are TRBV29-1 and TRBJ1-2; no confident D gene assignment can be made. Sequenced material: PBMCs or T cells enriched from blood (not recorded which). This receptor carries the CDR3 CSIVLSYGYTF. The DNA reads as follows: TGCAGCATCGTTCTTAGCTATGGCTACACCTTC.